These 5 T cell receptor beta chains came from one sample sequenced in a study of beta chain features in type 1 diabetes. The investigators reverse transcribed all of the isolated RNA, so they sequenced expressed TCRB transcripts. Produced via immunoSEQ multiplex PCR; TCRdb's table is partial and in-frame only. Here the sample spans about 230,000 clones, around 10% being singletons. Input material: naive CD4+ T cells from blood. The receptors come from a woman aged 18-30 years in good health.

This clone was found a few times. This chain links TRBV6-6 with TRBJ2-7; 7 nucleotides align to TRBD2. The J segment lost 7 bases and the V segment lost 8 bases, leaving 11 bases of the junction unmatched. Germline CDR1 is MNHNY and CDR2 is SVGAGI (reference sequence). The CDR3 length is 13 residues. The CDR3 nucleotides read TGTGCCAGCGAGTTCGGCGGGAGAGGGGAGCAGTACTTC. It translates to CASEFGGRGEQYF.

V and J are TRBV19 and TRBJ1-2, with 8 nucleotides matching TRBD1. The CDR3 is 12 amino acids. Germline trimming cut 5 bases from V and 8 bases from J; bases unmatched to any gene: 4. Germline loops: CDR1 LNHDA, CDR2 SQIVND (reference sequence). The chain's CDR3 is CASSGTGYGYTF. DNA of the CDR3: TGTGCCAGTAGTGGGACAGGATACGGCTACACCTTC.

This clone came up a few times. This chain joins TRBV6-5 and TRBJ1-5, with 10 positions matching TRBD1. Germline CDR1 and CDR2: MNHEY and SVGAGI. V lost 8 bases and J lost 7; bases outside the gene matches: 5. This CDR3 comprises 13 residues. The CDR3 DNA is TGTGCCAGCGGGACAGGGGCACACCAGCCCCAGCATTTT. Encoded protein: CASGTGAHQPQHF.

The sample holds a few counts of this clone. The rearrangement uses TRBV29-1 and TRBJ1-5; 10 bases fit TRBD1. The CDR3 is made up of 15 amino acids. Germline V gene lookup returns CDR1 SQVTM and CDR2 ANQGSEA. This CDR3 reads CTDLVGTGVYQPQHF. The CDR3 bases are TGCACCGACCTTGTAGGGACAGGGGTTTATCAGCCCCAGCATTTT.

Only a few counts were recorded for this clone. The chain carries TRBV19 and TRBJ1-2; 9 positions match TRBD1. The V gene end was trimmed by 5 bases and the J gene end by 5 bases; junction bases not matched to a gene: 12. The CDR3 has 16 residues. The V gene's germline CDR1 is LNHDA and CDR2 SQIVND (reference sequence). The CDR3 region is CASSFSPGQGNYGYTF. CDR3 sequence (DNA): TGTGCCAGTAGTTTCTCACCGGGACAGGGTAATTATGGCTACACCTTC.